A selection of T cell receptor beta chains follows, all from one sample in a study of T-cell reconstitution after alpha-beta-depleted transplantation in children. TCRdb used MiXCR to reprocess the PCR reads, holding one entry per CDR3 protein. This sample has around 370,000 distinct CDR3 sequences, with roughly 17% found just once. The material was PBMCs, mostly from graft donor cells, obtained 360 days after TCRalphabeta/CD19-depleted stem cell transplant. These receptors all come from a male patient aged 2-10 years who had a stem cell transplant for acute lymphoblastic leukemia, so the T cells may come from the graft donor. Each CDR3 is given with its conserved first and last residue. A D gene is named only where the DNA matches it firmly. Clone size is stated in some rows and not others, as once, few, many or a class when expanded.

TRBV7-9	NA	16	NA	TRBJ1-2	CASSPLKGQTNYGYTF	TGTGCCAGCAGCCCACTCAAAGGACAGACTAACTATGGCTACACCTTC
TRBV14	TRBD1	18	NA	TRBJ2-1	CASSQEKGQGASYNEQFF	TGTGCCAGCAGCCAAGAGAAAGGACAGGGGGCCTCCTACAATGAGCAGTTCTTC
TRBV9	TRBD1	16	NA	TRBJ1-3	CASSVRDRDSGNTIYF	TGTGCCAGCAGCGTCCGGGACAGGGACTCTGGAAACACCATATATTTT
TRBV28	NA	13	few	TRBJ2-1	CASSRPRGNEQFF	TGTGCCAGCAGTCGCCCTAGGGGCAATGAGCAGTTCTTC
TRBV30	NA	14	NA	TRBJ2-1	CAWTVQGIRNEQFF	TGTGCCTGGACCGTACAGGGAATTCGGAATGAGCAGTTCTTC
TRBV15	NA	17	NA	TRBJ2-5	CATSRDLPGNYQETQYF	TGTGCCACCAGCAGAGATCTCCCCGGGAATTACCAAGAGACCCAGTACTTC
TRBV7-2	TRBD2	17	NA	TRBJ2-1	CASSLRPVTSVGNEQFF	TGTGCCAGCAGCCTGAGGCCGGTGACTAGCGTAGGCAATGAGCAGTTCTTC
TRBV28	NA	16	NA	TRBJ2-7	CASTPSGGSGPYEQYF	TGTGCCAGCACCCCCTCTGGAGGTAGCGGCCCCTACGAGCAGTACTTC
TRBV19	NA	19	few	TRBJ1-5	CASSIGPGQFEDDNQPQHF	TGTGCCAGTAGTATTGGTCCCGGACAGTTCGAGGACGACAATCAGCCCCAGCATTTT
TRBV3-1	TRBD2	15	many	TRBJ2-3	CASSFGLAGEGAQYF	TGTGCCAGCAGCTTCGGACTAGCGGGAGAGGGGGCGCAGTATTTT
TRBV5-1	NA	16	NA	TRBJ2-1	CASSSNLGGLYNEQFF	TGCGCCAGCAGCTCCAACCTGGGGGGACTTTACAATGAGCAGTTCTTC
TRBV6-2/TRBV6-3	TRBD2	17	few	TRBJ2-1	CASSYAPRLAQYNEQFF	TGTGCCAGCAGTTACGCCCCTAGACTAGCGCAATACAATGAGCAGTTCTTC
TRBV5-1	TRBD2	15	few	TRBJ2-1	CASSAGLAGVFEQFF	TGCGCCAGCAGCGCAGGACTAGCGGGAGTTTTTGAGCAGTTCTTC
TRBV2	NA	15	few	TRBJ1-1	CASSGVMGINTEAFF	TGTGCCAGCAGTGGGGTAATGGGTATCAACACTGAAGCTTTCTTT
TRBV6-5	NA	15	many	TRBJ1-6	CASSWQAYQKAPLHF	TGTGCCAGCAGTTGGCAGGCATACCAAAAGGCACCCCTCCACTTT
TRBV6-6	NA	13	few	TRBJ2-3	CASQLGGTDTQYF	TGTGCCAGCCAGCTAGGTGGCACAGATACGCAGTATTTT
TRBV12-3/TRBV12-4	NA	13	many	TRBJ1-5	CASLGHYNQPQHF	TGTGCCAGTCTGGGACATTACAATCAGCCCCAGCATTTT
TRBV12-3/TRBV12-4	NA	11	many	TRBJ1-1	CASSYGVEAFF	TGTGCCAGCAGTTATGGCGTTGAAGCTTTCTTT
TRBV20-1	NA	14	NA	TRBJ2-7	CSAPKRPSMDEQYF	TGCAGTGCACCAAAGCGGCCAAGTATGGACGAGCAGTACTTC
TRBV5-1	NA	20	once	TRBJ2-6	CASSLRGGQPYSSGANVLTF	TGCGCCAGCAGCCTGAGGGGGGGACAGCCTTATAGCTCTGGGGCCAACGTCCTGACTTTC
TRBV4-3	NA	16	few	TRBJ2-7	CASSQGSPGSSYEQYF	TGCGCCAGCAGCCAAGGAAGCCCTGGGAGCTCCTACGAGCAGTACTTC
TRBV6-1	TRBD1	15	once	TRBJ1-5	CASTWTGEVNQPQHF	TGTGCCAGCACGTGGACAGGGGAGGTCAATCAGCCCCAGCATTTT
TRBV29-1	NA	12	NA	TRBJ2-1	CSVEVRSNEQFF	TGCAGCGTTGAAGTGAGGAGCAATGAGCAGTTCTTC
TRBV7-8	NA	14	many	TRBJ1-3	CASSLALAGNTIYF	TGTGCCAGCAGCTTAGCCCTAGCTGGAAACACCATATATTTT
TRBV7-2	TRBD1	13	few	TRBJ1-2	CASSLDRVTGYTF	TGTGCCAGCAGCTTGGACAGGGTGACTGGCTACACCTTC
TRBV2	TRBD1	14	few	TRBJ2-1	CASSHDRGFNEQFF	TGTGCCAGCAGCCACGACAGGGGGTTCAATGAGCAGTTCTTC
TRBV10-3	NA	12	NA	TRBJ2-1	CAISDLDNEQFF	TGTGCCATCAGTGATCTGGACAATGAGCAGTTCTTC